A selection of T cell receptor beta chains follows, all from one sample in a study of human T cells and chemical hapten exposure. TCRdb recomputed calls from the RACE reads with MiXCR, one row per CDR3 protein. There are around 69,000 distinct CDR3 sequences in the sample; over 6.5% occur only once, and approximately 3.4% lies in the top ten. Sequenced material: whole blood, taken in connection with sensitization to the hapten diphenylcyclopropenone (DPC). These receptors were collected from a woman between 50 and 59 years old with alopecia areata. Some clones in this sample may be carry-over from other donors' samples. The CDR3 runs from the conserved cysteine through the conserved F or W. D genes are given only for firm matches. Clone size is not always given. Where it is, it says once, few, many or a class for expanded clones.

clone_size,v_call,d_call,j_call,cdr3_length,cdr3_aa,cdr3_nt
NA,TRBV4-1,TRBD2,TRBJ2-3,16,CASSQRPSGSTDTQYF,TGCGCCAGCAGCCAAAGGCCTAGCGGAAGCACAGATACGCAGTATTTT
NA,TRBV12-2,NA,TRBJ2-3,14,CASSSCMQVDTQYF,TGTGCAAGTTCTAGCTGTATGCAAGTAGATACGCAGTATTTT
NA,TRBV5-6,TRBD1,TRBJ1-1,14,CASSYRTGRGVAFF,TGTGCCAGCAGCTACCGGACAGGGCGAGGAGTGGCTTTCTTT
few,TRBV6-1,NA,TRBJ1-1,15,CASSDPLQQNTEAFF,TGTGCCAGCAGTGATCCCTTACAGCAGAACACTGAAGCTTTCTTT
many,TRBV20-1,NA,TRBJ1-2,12,CSARDNNYGYTF,TGCAGTGCGCGGGACAATAACTATGGCTACACCTTC
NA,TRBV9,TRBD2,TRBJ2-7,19,CASSAGLAAGGSSSYEQYF,TGTGCCAGCAGCGCCGGACTAGCGGCCGGTGGAAGTAGTTCCTACGAGCAGTACTTC
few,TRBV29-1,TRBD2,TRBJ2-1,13,CSVKAGGYNEQFF,TGCAGCGTTAAAGCGGGAGGGTACAATGAGCAGTTCTTC
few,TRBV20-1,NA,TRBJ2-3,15,CSANGLDEVTDTQYF,TGCAGTGCCAATGGGCTAGATGAGGTCACAGATACGCAGTATTTT
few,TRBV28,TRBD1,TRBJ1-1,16,CASSGRTGGQPYEAFF,TGTGCCAGCAGTGGACGGACAGGGGGCCAACCCTATGAAGCTTTCTTT
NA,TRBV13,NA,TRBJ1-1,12,CASSPGPQEAFF,TGTGCCAGCAGCCCAGGCCCCCAAGAAGCTTTCTTT
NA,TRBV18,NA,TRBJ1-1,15,CASSPREGLNTEAFF,TGTGCCAGCTCACCCCGCGAGGGCCTGAACACTGAAGCTTTCTTT
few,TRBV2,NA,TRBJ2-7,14,CASSEVDRAYEQYF,TGTGCCAGCAGTGAAGTTGACAGAGCCTACGAGCAGTACTTC
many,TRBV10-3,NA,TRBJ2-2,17,CAISENLVPTNTGELFF,TGTGCCATCAGCGAAAATCTAGTCCCCACCAACACCGGGGAGCTGTTTTTT
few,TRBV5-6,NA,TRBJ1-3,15,CASSLGSGGGNTIYF,TGTGCCAGCAGCTTGGGCAGCGGAGGTGGAAACACCATATATTTT
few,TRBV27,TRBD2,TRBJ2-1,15,CASSPWLAGSNEQFF,TGTGCCAGCAGTCCCTGGCTAGCGGGCAGCAATGAGCAGTTCTTC
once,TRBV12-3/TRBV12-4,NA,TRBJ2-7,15,CAGSLNRAYSYEQYF,TGTGCCGGCAGTTTAAACAGGGCCTACTCCTACGAGCAGTACTTC
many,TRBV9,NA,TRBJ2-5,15,CASSVVESPSETQYF,TGTGCCAGCAGCGTAGTCGAGAGCCCGTCGGAGACCCAGTACTTC
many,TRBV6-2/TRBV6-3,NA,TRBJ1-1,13,CASSWAAPNEAFF,TGTGCCAGCAGTTGGGCAGCGCCGAATGAAGCTTTCTTT
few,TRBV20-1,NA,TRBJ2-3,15,CSARDGGVGPDTQYF,TGCAGTGCTAGAGATGGAGGCGTGGGCCCAGATACGCAGTATTTT
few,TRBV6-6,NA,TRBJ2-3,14,CASLGASLPDTQYF,TGTGCCAGCCTAGGGGCTAGCCTACCAGATACGCAGTATTTT
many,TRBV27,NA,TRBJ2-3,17,CASSLSNGDYSTDTQYF,TGTGCCAGCAGTTTATCCAACGGCGACTATAGCACAGATACGCAGTATTTT
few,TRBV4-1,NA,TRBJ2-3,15,CASSQRISVTDTQYF,TGCGCCAGCAGCCAAAGAATCTCCGTCACAGATACGCAGTATTTT
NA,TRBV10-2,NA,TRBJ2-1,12,CASGDWNNEQFF,TGCGCCAGCGGGGACTGGAACAATGAGCAGTTCTTC
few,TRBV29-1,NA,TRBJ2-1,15,CSVEDPAAVYNEQFF,TGCAGCGTTGAAGATCCGGCGGCAGTCTACAATGAGCAGTTCTTC
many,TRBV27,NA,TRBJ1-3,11,CASRRGDTIYF,TGTGCCAGCCGCCGGGGGGACACCATATATTTT
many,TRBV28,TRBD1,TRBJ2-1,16,CASSFAGTGDRNEQFF,TGTGCCAGCAGTTTTGCGGGGACAGGGGATCGCAATGAGCAGTTCTTC
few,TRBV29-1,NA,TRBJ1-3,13,CSVEAGSGNTIYF,TGCAGCGTTGAAGCAGGCTCTGGAAACACCATATATTTT
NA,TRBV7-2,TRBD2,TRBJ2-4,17,CASTEAGTVLAKNIQYF,TGTGCCAGCACCGAAGCGGGGACGGTCTTAGCCAAAAACATTCAGTACTTC
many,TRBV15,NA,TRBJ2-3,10,CATSRDRLYF,TGTGCCACCAGCAGAGATCGGTTATATTTT
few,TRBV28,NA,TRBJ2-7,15,CASSSGTPRDYEQYF,TGTGCCAGCAGTTCAGGGACACCCAGGGACTACGAGCAGTACTTC
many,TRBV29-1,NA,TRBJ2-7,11,CSVRQSYEQYF,TGCAGCGTCCGACAGTCCTACGAGCAGTACTTC
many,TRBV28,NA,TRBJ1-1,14,CASSSSGEWTEAFF,TGTGCCAGCAGTTCAAGCGGGGAATGGACTGAAGCTTTCTTT
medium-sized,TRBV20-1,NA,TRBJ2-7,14,CSARPSTSSYEQYF,TGCAGTGCTAGGCCCAGCACGAGCTCCTACGAGCAGTACTTC
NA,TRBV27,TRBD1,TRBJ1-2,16,CASSRQGQRVNYGYTF,TGTGCCAGCTCTCGACAGGGACAGAGAGTTAACTATGGCTACACCTTC
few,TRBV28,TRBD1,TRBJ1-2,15,CASSLGPGGFYGYTF,TGTGCCAGCAGTTTAGGGCCAGGGGGTTTCTATGGCTACACCTTC
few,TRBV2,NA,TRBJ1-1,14,CASSQGTFNTEAFF,TGTGCCAGCAGTCAAGGGACATTCAACACTGAAGCTTTCTTT
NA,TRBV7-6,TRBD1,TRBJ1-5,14,CASSLDRAHQPQHF,TGTGCCAGCAGCCTCGACAGGGCCCATCAGCCCCAGCATTTT
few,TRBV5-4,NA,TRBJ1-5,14,CASSLAGNNQPQHF,TGTGCCAGCAGCTTGGCGGGGAACAATCAGCCCCAGCATTTT
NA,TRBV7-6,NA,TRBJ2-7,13,CASGNEPGWEQYF,TGTGCCAGCGGGAATGAGCCGGGATGGGAGCAGTACTTC
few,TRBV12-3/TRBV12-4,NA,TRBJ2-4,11,CASSTTHIQYF,TGTGCCAGCAGTACTACTCACATTCAGTACTTC
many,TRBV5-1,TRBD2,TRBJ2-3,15,CASSTGLAGEDTQYF,TGCGCCAGCAGCACGGGACTAGCGGGGGAGGATACGCAGTATTTT
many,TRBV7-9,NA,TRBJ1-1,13,CASSQGAGTEAFF,TGTGCCAGCAGCCAGGGAGCGGGGACTGAAGCTTTCTTT
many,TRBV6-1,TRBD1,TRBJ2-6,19,CASSERGDRSFSGANVLTF,TGTGCCAGCAGTGAGAGAGGGGACAGATCCTTCTCTGGGGCCAACGTCCTGACTTTC
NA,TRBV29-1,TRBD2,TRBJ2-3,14,CSVGLTSGTDTQYF,TGCAGCGTCGGGCTCACTAGCGGGACAGATACGCAGTATTTT
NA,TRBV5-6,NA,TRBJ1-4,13,CASSSGTSEKLFF,TGTGCCAGCAGCTCGGGGACGAGTGAAAAACTGTTTTTT
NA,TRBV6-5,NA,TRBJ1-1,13,CASSYLQNTEAFF,TGTGCCAGCAGTTATCTCCAGAACACTGAAGCTTTCTTT
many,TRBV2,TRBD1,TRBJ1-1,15,CASSLDRGRGNEAFF,TGTGCCAGCAGTCTCGACAGGGGGCGAGGGAATGAAGCTTTCTTT
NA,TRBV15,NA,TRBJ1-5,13,CATSRGGGRPQHF,TGTGCCACCAGCAGGGGAGGAGGTCGGCCCCAGCATTTT
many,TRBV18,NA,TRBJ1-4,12,CASGTSGEKLFF,TGTGCCAGCGGGACGTCGGGCGAAAAACTGTTTTTT
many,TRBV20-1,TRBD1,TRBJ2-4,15,CSARETGLAKNIQYF,TGCAGTGCTAGAGAGACAGGGCTAGCCAAAAACATTCAGTACTTC
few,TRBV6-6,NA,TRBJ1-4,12,CASSYTAEKLFF,TGTGCCAGCAGTTACACGGCTGAAAAACTGTTTTTT
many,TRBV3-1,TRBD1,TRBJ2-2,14,CASSRTGVPGELFF,TGTGCCAGCAGCCGCACAGGGGTCCCCGGGGAGCTGTTTTTT
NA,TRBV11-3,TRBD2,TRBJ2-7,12,CASSLERGLALF,TGTGCCAGCAGCTTAGAGCGAGGACTAGCCCTCTTC
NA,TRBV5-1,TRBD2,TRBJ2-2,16,CASNFRSGKNTGELFF,TGCGCCAGCAACTTCCGTAGCGGGAAAAACACCGGGGAGCTGTTTTTT
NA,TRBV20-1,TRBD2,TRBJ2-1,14,CSAREAGGYNEQFF,TGCAGTGCTAGAGAAGCGGGGGGGTACAATGAGCAGTTCTTC
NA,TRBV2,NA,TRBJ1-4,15,CASSEAGGEWEKLIF,TGTGCCAGCAGTGAAGCGGGCGGGGAATGGGAAAAACTGATTTTT
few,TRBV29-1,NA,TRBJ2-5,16,CSVFGGGRFSQETQYF,TGCAGCGTCTTTGGGGGAGGCCGCTTCTCTCAAGAGACCCAGTACTTC
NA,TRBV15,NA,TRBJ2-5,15,CATSRETSPTETQYF,TGTGCCACCAGCAGAGAAACTAGCCCAACAGAGACCCAGTACTTC